A single sample is the source of the 23 T cell receptor beta chains below, sequenced in a study of blood T cell repertoires in COVID-19. Libraries were prepared by immunoSEQ multiplex PCR; TCRdb keeps only in-frame clonotypes and omits some of them. The sample shows about 390,000 clones, around 87% of them seen only once. The material sequenced was peripheral blood. The receptors stem from a woman aged 60-70 years with COVID-19, enrolled during active disease.

V gene TRBV18 combines with J gene TRBJ1-2, with 7 bases fitting TRBD1. The CDR3 spans 13 residues. Germline values: CDR1 KGHSH, CDR2 LQKENI. V lost 2 bases and J lost 8; bases outside the gene matches: 5. CDR3 DNA sequence: TGTGCCAGCTCACCAGACAGGGCTAGAGGCTACACCTTC. Amino acids: CASSPDRARGYTF.

V gene TRBV7-8 combines with J gene TRBJ1-4; possibly TRBD1 for D (5 bases). CDR3 length: 17 amino acids. Germline V lookup: CDR1 SGHVS, CDR2 FQNEAQ. V gave up 5 bases and J gave up 7 bases, with 23 bases separating them. CDR3 in DNA: TGTGCCAGCAGCCCTATATTCTTACAGGTGACAGCTGAAAAACTGTTTTTT. Encoded protein: CASSPIFLQVTAEKLFF.

The V call is TRBV15, the J call TRBJ1-1, with D possibly being TRBD1 (5 bases). This CDR3 has 14 amino acids. V lost 1 base and J lost 4, with 10 bases in between. The V gene's germline CDR1 is LNHNV and CDR2 YYDKDF (reference sequence). The CDR3 protein is CATSRVAGTTEAFF. CDR3 DNA sequence: TGTGCCACCAGCAGAGTGGCGGGGACCACTGAAGCTTTCTTT. Combining the CDR3 with reference TRBV15 and TRBJ1-1 gives the whole variable domain DAMVIQNPRYQVTQFGKPVTLSCSQTLNHNVMYWYQQKSSQAPKLLFHYYDKDFNNEADTPDNFQSRRPNTSFCFLDIRSPGLGDTAMYLCATSRVAGTTEAFFGQGTRLTVV.

The chain combines TRBV9 with TRBJ1-5; no firm D call. V was pared by 4 bases and J by 1 base, with 24 bases between. The CDR3 is made up of 19 amino acids. The germline CDR1 and CDR2 sequences are SGDLS and YYNGEE. The CDR3 loop is CASSPRAAPRLESNQPQHF. CDR3 sequence (DNA): TGTGCCAGCAGCCCGCGGGCCGCTCCCCGACTTGAAAGCAATCAGCCCCAGCATTTT.

V and J are TRBV6-1 and TRBJ2-1, with a tentative D call TRBD2 (6 bases). Germline V gene sequence: CDR1 MNHNS, CDR2 SASEGT. V was clipped by 2 bases and J by 4 bases, with 15 bases between them. This CDR3 comprises 16 residues. The CDR3 reads CASSERRGPPYNEQFF. Here the CDR3 DNA reads TGTGCCAGCAGTGAAAGGCGGGGCCCACCATACAATGAGCAGTTCTTC.

The chain links TRBV27 to TRBJ1-3; TRBD1 is a possible D gene (6 bases). Germline V gene sequence: CDR1 MNHEY, CDR2 SMNVEV (reference sequence). The CDR3 is 13 amino acids. V was clipped by 6 bases and J by 7 bases, with 13 bases between them. The CDR3 DNA reads as TGTGCCAGCAGGAAGACAGGCGTCAACACCATATATTTT. This translates into CASRKTGVNTIYF.

The chain employs TRBV27 and TRBJ1-6; no definite D call. The ends were cut back, 6 bases at V and 0 bases at J, with 12 bases in the middle. CDR1 is MNHEY, CDR2 SMNVEV, per germline (reference sequence). The length of the CDR3 is 16 residues. CDR3 in amino acids: CASRFEVTSYNSPLHF. As DNA, the CDR3 is TGTGCCAGCAGATTCGAGGTGACCTCCTATAATTCACCCCTCCACTTT.

V and J are TRBV9 and TRBJ2-3, with D possibly TRBD1 on 7 matching bases. CDR3 length: 15 residues. CDR1 SGDLS and CDR2 YYNGEE come from the germline V gene. Trimming removed 6 bases from V and 2 bases from J, with 16 bases in between. In nucleotides, the CDR3 is TGTGCCAGCAACTCGCCAGGGGGGACCACAGATACGCAGTATTTT. It is translated as CASNSPGGTTDTQYF.

A note on this clone: At the DNA level, this CDR3 is encoded by other sequences in the same sample as well. V usage is TRBV6-5 and J usage is TRBJ1-2, with 9 nucleotides matching TRBD1. Germline values: CDR1 MNHEY, CDR2 SVGAGI. V was pared by 6 bases and J by 2 bases, with 4 bases of the junction left unmatched. CDR3 length: 14 residues. This chain's CDR3 is CASSPDRGNYGYTF. CDR3 bases: TGTGCCAGCAGCCCGGACAGGGGAAACTATGGCTACACCTTC.

The rearrangement links TRBV6-5 to TRBJ2-5, with D perhaps TRBD2 (6 bases). V lost 6 bases and J lost 2, with 7 bases in between. The CDR3 consists of 12 residues. Germline V gene sequence: CDR1 MNHEY, CDR2 SVGAGI. CDR3 residues: CASRGGQETQYF. In DNA, the CDR3 is TGTGCCAGCAGGGGGGGACAAGAGACCCAGTACTTC.

This sequence joins TRBV11-2 and TRBJ2-7; a possible D gene is TRBD2 (5 bases). V lost 5 bases to trimming and J lost 4 bases, with 12 bases between them. Germline lookup yields CDR1 SGHAT and CDR2 FQNNGV. The CDR3 is made up of 13 amino acids. CDR3: CASSTGLDYEQYF. The CDR3 DNA reads TGTGCCAGCAGCACGGGATTGGATTACGAGCAGTACTTC.

The chain has TRBV29-1 and TRBJ1-1, with D tentatively TRBD1 (6 bases). The length of the CDR3 is 14 residues. With 7 bases removed from V and 0 bases from J, the gap between germline ends came to 15 bases. Germline V CDR1 and CDR2: SQVTM, ANQGSEA. The CDR3 protein is CSARGHSMNTEAFF. The CDR3 DNA reads TGCAGCGCAAGGGGACACAGCATGAACACTGAAGCTTTCTTT. Full variable domain (outside the CDR3, taken from reference TRBV29-1 and TRBJ1-1): SAVISQKPSRDICQRGTSLTIQCQVDSQVTMMFWYRQQPGQSLTLIATANQGSEATYESGFVIDKFPISRPNLTFSTLTVSNMSPEDSSIYLCSARGHSMNTEAFFGQGTRLTVV.

V usage is TRBV7-9 and J usage is TRBJ1-4; 10 bases match TRBD1. Germline V gene data show CDR1 as SEHNR and CDR2 as FQNEAQ (reference sequence). The CDR3 is 14 residues long. The junction had 6 bases not matched to a gene; V was cut back by 7 bases and J by 7 bases. DNA of the CDR3: TGTGCCAGCACCCCGGGACAGGGGATTGAAAAACTGTTTTTT. Translating it yields CASTPGQGIEKLFF.

The chain combines TRBV10-3 with TRBJ2-7; a possible D gene is TRBD1 (6 bases). The germline CDR1 and CDR2 sequences are ENHRY and SYGVKD. Trimming cost V 0 bases and J 3 bases, with 15 bases left between them. The CDR3 contains 16 residues. CDR3 in amino acids: CAISESRGNRGYEQYF. The DNA of the CDR3 is TGTGCCATCAGTGAGTCGAGGGGGAACCGGGGCTACGAGCAGTACTTC.

The chain has TRBV5-4 and TRBJ1-2; 8 bases agree with TRBD1. V was pared by 3 bases and J by 6 bases, with 10 bases of the junction left unmatched. Per germline, CDR1 SGHNT and CDR2 YYREEE (reference sequence). This CDR3 has 15 residues. The CDR3 spells CASSSVGQGGHGYTF. CDR3 DNA sequence: TGTGCCAGCAGCTCGGTCGGACAGGGTGGTCATGGCTACACCTTC.

The chain carries TRBV18 and TRBJ1-4, with TRBD1 as a possible D gene (5 bases). Germline V gene data show CDR1 as KGHSH and CDR2 as LQKENI. The length of the CDR3 is 14 residues. The V end was cut by 0 bases, the J end by 8 bases, with 10 bases between. Here the CDR3 reads CASSPPQGGEKLFF. CDR3 sequence (DNA): TGTGCCAGCTCACCACCGCAGGGAGGAGAAAAACTGTTTTTT.

The chain is built from TRBV5-5 and TRBJ2-2; 8 bases align to TRBD2. The junction had 5 bases not matched to a gene; V was cut back by 2 bases and J by 5 bases. Germline V gene lookup returns CDR1 SGHKS and CDR2 YYEKEE (reference sequence). The CDR3 is 15 residues long. The CDR3 sequence is CASSFSGAGTGELFF. CDR3 sequence (DNA): TGTGCCAGCAGCTTTAGCGGGGCGGGTACCGGGGAGCTGTTTTTT.

The J gene is TRBJ2-7, the V gene TRBV6-5; 11 positions match TRBD1. V lost 6 bases and J lost 7; bases outside the gene matches: 5. There are 13 residues in the CDR3. The germline gives CDR1 MNHEY, CDR2 SVGAGI. This CDR3 reads CASSLDRGQEQYF. The DNA of the CDR3 is TGTGCCAGCAGCCTGGACAGGGGGCAAGAGCAGTACTTC.

The chain recombines TRBV6-1 with TRBJ1-4; a possible D gene is TRBD1 (5 bases). CDR1 and CDR2 from the germline V gene are MNHNS and SASEGT. This CDR3 contains 16 residues. V lost 4 bases and J lost 2, with 14 bases in between. CDR3 nucleotides: TGTGCCAGCAGTGGATTCCAGGGAGGGACTAATGAAAAACTGTTTTTT. Protein product: CASSGFQGGTNEKLFF.

V gene TRBV2 combines with J gene TRBJ1-2; weak D call: TRBD1 (5 bases). The CDR3 is made up of 14 amino acids. Trimming removed 1 base from V and 2 bases from J, with 8 bases in between. The germline gives CDR1 SNHLY, CDR2 FYNNEI. The CDR3 nucleotides read TGTGCCAGCAGTGAAGGGGGCAGGAACTATGGCTACACCTTC. Amino acids: CASSEGGRNYGYTF.

The chain couples TRBV4-1 to TRBJ2-2, with 7 bases fitting TRBD2. CDR1 and CDR2 (germline): MGHRA, YSYEKL. This CDR3 has 15 amino acids. With V trimmed by 4 bases and J by 7 bases, 9 bases remained unmatched. CDR3 nucleotides: TGCGCCAGCAGCCCGGCCGGGGGACTATTCGGGGAGCTGTTTTTT. Protein sequence: CASSPAGGLFGELFF.

V gene TRBV7-3 combines with J gene TRBJ2-1; 10 nucleotides agree with TRBD2. With 5 bases clipped from V and 6 bases from J, the junction kept 4 bases outside the gene matches. CDR1 SGHTA and CDR2 FQGTGA come from the germline V gene. CDR3 length: 14 amino acids. CDR3 loop: CASSLSGGANEQFF. The CDR3 DNA reads TGTGCCAGCAGCCTCAGCGGGGGGGCCAATGAGCAGTTCTTC.

This chain connects TRBV9 to TRBJ2-1; D is perhaps TRBD2 (6 bases). The V end was cut by 3 bases, the J end by 0 bases, with 13 bases between. Germline V gene sequence: CDR1 SGDLS, CDR2 YYNGEE. The CDR3 contains 16 residues. CDR3 coding DNA: TGTGCCAGCAGCGCTACCCGGGGGAGCTCCTACAATGAGCAGTTCTTC. Translation gives CASSATRGSSYNEQFF.